This entry describes one T cell receptor beta chain. Its antigen has not been determined. Germline is not matched at one junction end, which may reflect a read error. CDR1 and CDR2, looked up from the germline V gene (reference sequence), are LNHDA and SQIVND. The CDR3 numbers 19 residues from cysteine through phenylalanine. Only the CDR3 region is kept as DNA, spanning 57 bases read in frame from base 1. This sample is drawn from a study of OX40 agonist ivuxolimab in advanced cancers. Turning to the overall study: Ivuxolimab was an agonistic, fully human IgG2 monoclonal antibody directed against OX40 (CD134), a costimulatory receptor. Patients were allowed to have had prior anti-PD-1, anti-PD-L1 or anti-CTLA-4 therapy, and around two fifths of the dose-escalation patients had been treated with checkpoint inhibitors. The monotherapy dose-escalation portion (N of about 47 patients) of the phase I ivuxolimab trial is reported in the paper. Three dose-escalation patients achieved partial responses, one with hepatocellular carcinoma and two with cutaneous melanoma. Among the approximately 50 dose-escalation patients, roughly 20 had hepatocellular carcinoma, roughly 15 melanoma, 9 renal cell carcinoma and 9 head and neck cancer. The dose-escalation cohort was almost 85% male with a mean age of about 60 years, ranging from about 23 to 85. Intravenous ivuxolimab was administered to patients every 2 weeks at six dose levels: 0.01, 0.1, 0.3, 1.5, 3 and 10 mg/kg. The purpose of peripheral TCRbeta sequencing was to test whether ivuxolimab changed TCR sequence diversity and led to clonal T-cell expansion.

To sequence the TCRbeta CDR3 region, genomic DNA was isolated from the sorted cells. TCRbeta CDR3 regions were sequenced using the immunoSEQ Assay. The source is immuneACCESS, and TCRdb retained only in-frame sequences with V and J called. Part of the clones is not carried over; for the studies checked, unresolved V genes explain less than half of this, and the remainder is unexplained. The sample table lists tens of thousands of clones, roughly 84% of them with a count of one. Of the sample, approximately 0.3% falls within the top ten clones. Patients with autoimmune disease history or receiving systemic immunosuppression were excluded from the trial. Peripheral blood for TCR sequencing was drawn from every dose cohort at baseline, at cycle 4 day 1 and at cycle 7 day 1. The samples were drawn from a first-in-human, open-label, multicenter phase I dose-escalation trial of ivuxolimab. Adults with locally advanced or metastatic melanoma, renal cell, hepatocellular, or head and neck squamous cell carcinoma were enrolled in the trial. CD4+ and CD8+ T cells were sorted separately from peripheral blood before TCR sequencing.

General conclusions and limits of the study: At doses of 0.1 to 3.0 mg/kg, clonal expansion of both CD4+ and CD8+ blood T cells was observed from baseline to week 6. Which antigens the clonally expanded peripheral T cells were specific for was not determined. In the 0.1-3.0 mg/kg groups, partial responders had among the lowest normalized peripheral clonal expansion, particularly in CD8+ T cells. Low levels of normalized T-cell clonal expansion were also shown by some nonresponding patients. After ivuxolimab, more expanded clones were found on average in CD8+ T cells than in CD4+ T cells.

The sequence is built from TRBV19 and TRBJ1-5, with 10 junctional bases fitting TRBD1. Source: CD4+ or CD8+ T cells sorted from blood, taken in a trial of the OX40 agonist ivuxolimab. This TCR was recovered from an adult with an advanced solid tumor such as melanoma, head and neck, liver or kidney cancer. CDR3 reads: CASSLETGGGYIVNQPQHF. DNA sequence: TGTGCCAGTAGTCTAGAGACAGGGGGCGGCTATATCGTCAATCAGCCCCAGCATTTT. The CDR3, completed at both ends by the reference TRBV19 and TRBJ1-5 genes, gives the full variable domain DGGITQSPKYLFRKEGQNVTLSCEQNLNHDAMYWYRQDPGQGLRLIYYSQIVNDFQKGDIAEGYSVSREKKESFPLTVTSAQKNPTAFYLCASSLETGGGYIVNQPQHFGDGTRLSIL.